These 30 T cell receptor beta chains came from one sample sequenced in a study of OX40 agonist ivuxolimab in advanced cancers. TCRdb's table, derived via immunoSEQ multiplex PCR, lists solely in-frame clones and lacks some. The sample lists 40,000 to 50,000 clones; about 86% were seen once. The source was CD4+ or CD8+ T cells sorted from blood, collected in a trial of the OX40 agonist ivuxolimab. These receptors all stem from an adult with an advanced solid tumor such as melanoma, head and neck, liver or kidney cancer.

J is TRBJ2-3 and V is TRBV19; weak D call: TRBD2 (5 bases). CDR3 length equals 13 residues. Trimming shortened V by 9 bases and J by 8 bases, and 18 bases separated the two germline ends. Germline V gene data show CDR1 as LNHDA and CDR2 as SQIVND (reference sequence). The CDR3 is CASKGEGSRTQYF. CDR3 bases: TGTGCCAGCAAGGGAGAGGGATCACGTACGCAGTATTTT.

This rearrangement joins TRBV5-4 to TRBJ2-7; possible D gene TRBD1, 6 bases. CDR1 SGHNT and CDR2 YYREEE come from the germline V gene (reference sequence). V gave up 0 bases and J gave up 4 bases, with 14 bases separating them. The CDR3 spans 15 residues. The DNA of the CDR3 is TGTGCCAGCAGCTTGGAGGGGAGTAGGGGGTACGAGCAGTACTTC. Translation: CASSLEGSRGYEQYF.

The chain employs TRBV2 and TRBJ2-5; 9 bases are shared with TRBD2. J gave up 5 bases and V 3 bases, and 4 bases lay outside the gene matches. CDR1 is SNHLY, CDR2 FYNNEI, per germline. The CDR3 contains 14 residues. The CDR3 region is CASSDVAGVETQYF. The CDR3 DNA sequence: TGTGCCAGCAGTGATGTAGCGGGAGTTGAGACCCAGTACTTC.

This chain uses TRBV7-2 with TRBJ2-3, with D perhaps TRBD1 (6 bases). This CDR3 contains 16 residues. CDR1 and CDR2 from the germline V gene are SGHTA and FQGNSA. The V gene lost 3 bases and the J gene lost 2 bases, with 15 bases spanning the gap. The CDR3 is CASSFTGSKLTDTQYF. For the CDR3, the DNA is TGTGCCAGCAGCTTTACAGGGTCCAAACTCACAGATACGCAGTATTTT.

The chain employs TRBV14 and TRBJ2-3; D unresolved. The germline V and J ends were trimmed by 3 bases and 2 bases, with 0 bases remaining between them. The CDR3 covers 11 residues. Germline V gene data show CDR1 as SGHDN and CDR2 as FVKESK. CDR3 residues: CASSHTDTQYF. CDR3 DNA: TGTGCCAGCAGCCACACAGATACGCAGTATTTT.

The genes are TRBV7-2 and TRBJ1-4; no clear D. There are 15 residues in the CDR3. V lost 1 base and J lost 8, with 14 bases in between. Per the germline V gene, CDR1 is SGHTA and CDR2 is FQGNSA. The CDR3 region is CASSLVGPLGEKLFF. The CDR3 region has the DNA TGTGCCAGCAGCTTAGTAGGCCCGTTGGGGGAAAAACTGTTTTTT.

CDR3 nucleotide sequence: TGTGCCAGCAGCGTAGTGCAGGGAGGTGAAGCTTTCTTT. Its protein is CASSVVQGGEAFF. The gene calls are TRBV7-3 and TRBJ1-1, with D maybe TRBD1 (5 bases). Trimming left V 5 bases short and J 7 bases short, with 14 bases between. The CDR3 loop spans 13 amino acids. Germline V gene sequence: CDR1 SGHTA, CDR2 FQGTGA.

V and J are TRBV25-1 and TRBJ2-7; TRBD1 aligns across 9 bases. The CDR3 has 13 amino acids. Germline loops: CDR1 MGHDK, CDR2 SYGVNS. Unmatched junction bases numbered 4, after V lost 3 bases and J lost 7 bases. CDR3 sequence reads: CASSDYRGHEQYF. CDR3 sequence (DNA): TGTGCCAGCAGTGATTACAGGGGGCATGAGCAGTACTTC.

V and J are TRBV9 and TRBJ2-1, with 7 bases that match TRBD2. From germline, CDR1 is SGDLS and CDR2 YYNGEE. Unmatched junction bases numbered 4, after V lost 0 bases and J lost 1 base. CDR3 size: 16 residues. Here the CDR3 reads CASSVDPSGSYNEQFF. CDR3 DNA sequence: TGTGCCAGCAGCGTAGACCCTAGCGGTTCCTACAATGAGCAGTTCTTC. Together with reference TRBV9 and TRBJ2-1, the CDR3 gives the full variable domain: DSGVTQTPKHLITATGQRVTLRCSPRSGDLSVYWYQQSLDQGLQFLIQYYNGEERAKGNILERFSAQQFPDLHSELNLSSLELGDSALYFCASSVDPSGSYNEQFFGPGTRLTVL.

The V call is TRBV6-5, the J call TRBJ1-6, with D unclear. Germline V gene sequence: CDR1 MNHEY, CDR2 SVGAGI. The V and J ends lost 0 bases and 7 bases respectively, with 7 bases between them. The CDR3 has 14 residues. The DNA for the CDR3 is TGTGCCAGCAGTTACTCGGCAAAGAATTCACCCCTCCACTTT. Translation: CASSYSAKNSPLHF.

The chain combines TRBV19 with TRBJ2-1; a weak D match, TRBD1 (5 bases). This CDR3 contains 14 residues. Germline V gene lookup returns CDR1 LNHDA and CDR2 SQIVND (reference sequence). The ends were cut back, 5 bases at V and 6 bases at J, with 14 bases in the middle. CDR3 coding DNA: TGTGCCAGTAGTCTGAATGGGGCGAGCAATGAGCAGTTCTTC. It codes for CASSLNGASNEQFF.

This clone was seen only once. This chain joins TRBV5-1 and TRBJ1-1; no definite D call. CDR1 is SGHRS, CDR2 YFSETQ, per germline. V lost 6 bases and J lost 6, with 9 bases in between. CDR3 size: 11 residues. The CDR3 DNA reads TGCGCCAGCAAGGAGGGATCTGAAGCTTTCTTT. Translating it yields CASKEGSEAFF.

This sequence joins TRBV2 and TRBJ1-2; no reliable D call. The V gene lost 6 bases and the J gene lost 4 bases, with 9 bases spanning the gap. In germline, CDR1 is SNHLY, CDR2 FYNNEI. The CDR3 runs to 12 residues. CDR3 DNA: TGTGCCAGCAGGATAGGGAGCTATGGCTACACCTTC. It codes for CASRIGSYGYTF.

The V and J genes are TRBV2 and TRBJ2-6; D is unresolved. Deletions cut 6 bases from V and 0 bases from J, with 12 bases between. This CDR3 is 16 amino acids long. The germline V gene encodes CDR1 SNHLY and CDR2 FYNNEI. In DNA form, the CDR3 reads TGTGCCAGCAGGTCCCGGCCCATCTCTGGGGCCAACGTCCTGACTTTC. This sequence encodes CASRSRPISGANVLTF.

This clone was detected once. J is TRBJ2-2 and V is TRBV18; TRBD1 aligns across 9 bases. Trimming removed 4 bases from V and 4 bases from J; junction bases left unmatched: 4. CDR3 length equals 15 residues. Germline lookup yields CDR1 KGHSH and CDR2 LQKENI. CDR3 coding DNA: TGTGCCAGCTCACGGACAGGGGCAAGCACCGGGGAGCTGTTTTTT. Translation: CASSRTGASTGELFF. The whole variable domain, remainder taken from reference TRBV18 and TRBJ2-2, is NAGVMQNPRHLVRRRGQEARLRCSPMKGHSHVYWYRQLPEEGLKFMVYLQKENIIDESGMPKERFSAEFPKEGPSILRIQQVVRGDSAAYFCASSRTGASTGELFFGEGSRLTVL.

The V gene is TRBV6-5, the J gene TRBJ2-6; D is unclear. The CDR3 consists of 13 residues. Germline V gene data show CDR1 as MNHEY and CDR2 as SVGAGI. V lost 10 bases and J 2 bases, leaving 9 bases between the germline ends. This chain's CDR3 is CATQYPGANVLTF. The CDR3 nucleotides are TGTGCCACCCAGTACCCTGGGGCCAACGTCCTGACTTTC.

This chain links TRBV19 with TRBJ1-5; D gene uncertain. V gave up 3 bases and J gave up 0 bases, with 9 bases separating them. The CDR3 is 15 residues long. CDR1 and CDR2 (germline): LNHDA, SQIVND (reference sequence). The CDR3 spells CASSMVGNSNQPQHF. As DNA, the CDR3 is TGTGCCAGTAGTATGGTAGGGAATAGCAATCAGCCCCAGCATTTT.

V gene TRBV9 combines with J gene TRBJ2-6, with D uncertain. Germline assignment: CDR1 SGDLS and CDR2 YYNGEE. Trimming took off 2 bases at V and 2 bases at J, with 8 bases between the two ends. The CDR3 spans 15 residues. The CDR3 loop is CASSVRVTGANVLTF. Here the CDR3 DNA reads TGTGCCAGCAGCGTTAGGGTGACTGGGGCCAACGTCCTGACTTTC.

The J gene is TRBJ2-1, the V gene TRBV18, with D tentatively TRBD1 (5 bases). This CDR3 has 15 amino acids. The V gene's germline CDR1 is KGHSH and CDR2 LQKENI. V was trimmed by 3 bases and J by 7 bases, leaving 16 bases between them. The DNA of the CDR3 is TGTGCCAGCTCACCTTTGGGGCTCCCTAAGAATGAGCAGTTCTTC. Translating gives CASSPLGLPKNEQFF. Full variable domain (outside the CDR3, taken from reference TRBV18 and TRBJ2-1): NAGVMQNPRHLVRRRGQEARLRCSPMKGHSHVYWYRQLPEEGLKFMVYLQKENIIDESGMPKERFSAEFPKEGPSILRIQQVVRGDSAAYFCASSPLGLPKNEQFFGPGTRLTVL.

This clone showed up just once. The CDR3 loop reads CASSLSAGGDEQYF. The CDR3 DNA is TGTGCCAGCAGTTTAAGCGCAGGGGGTGACGAGCAGTACTTC. The V gene is TRBV28, the J gene TRBJ2-7; 7 bases agree with TRBD1. With 2 bases clipped from V and 5 bases from J, the junction kept 6 bases outside the gene matches. This CDR3 has 14 amino acids. Germline CDR1 is MDHEN and CDR2 is SYDVKM.

The rearrangement joins TRBV7-8 to TRBJ1-5; D is perhaps TRBD1 (6 bases). V was cut by 5 bases and J by 5 bases, with 28 bases left in between. The CDR3 has 19 amino acids. Germline lookup yields CDR1 SGHVS and CDR2 FQNEAQ. Here the CDR3 DNA reads TGTGCCAGCAGCCCTAGGGGGTTGGGTATCGGAATAGTTGATCAGCCCCAGCATTTT. It specifies CASSPRGLGIGIVDQPQHF. Together with reference TRBV7-8 and TRBJ1-5, the CDR3 gives the full variable domain: GAGVSQSPRYKVAKRGQDVALRCDPISGHVSLFWYQQALGQGPEFLTYFQNEAQLDKSGLPSDRFFAERPEGSVSTLKIQRTQQEDSAVYLCASSPRGLGIGIVDQPQHFGDGTRLSIL.

This clone has more than one count but fewer than ten. The chain carries TRBV6-5 and TRBJ2-7; 7 bases align to TRBD2. This CDR3 has 14 amino acids. CDR1 and CDR2 (germline): MNHEY, SVGAGI. The junction had 6 bases not matched to a gene; V was cut back by 5 bases and J by 2 bases. Here the CDR3 reads CASSPLGTTYEQYF. The CDR3 DNA is TGTGCCAGCAGTCCGCTCGGGACTACCTACGAGCAGTACTTC.

The rearrangement links TRBV6-1 to TRBJ2-2, with 12 bases aligning to TRBD2. V lost 1 base and J lost 9; bases outside the gene matches: 6. This CDR3 has 16 residues. In germline, CDR1 is MNHNS, CDR2 SASEGT. The CDR3 coding sequence is TGTGCCAGCAGTGAAGGTTCTAGCGGGAGGGGTAGGGAGCTGTTTTTT. Translating gives CASSEGSSGRGRELFF.

The rearrangement links TRBV7-9 to TRBJ2-3; weak D call: TRBD1 (6 bases). The V end was cut by 4 bases, the J end by 5 bases, with 19 bases between. Germline V lookup: CDR1 SEHNR, CDR2 FQNEAQ (reference sequence). This CDR3 is built from 16 residues. CDR3 sequence (DNA): TGTGCCAGCAGCTCCCGGACAGCCGCTAGGGTAGATACGCAGTATTTT. Protein: CASSSRTAARVDTQYF.

The V call is TRBV6-9, the J call TRBJ2-7; D remains ambiguous. From germline, CDR1 is MNHGY and CDR2 SVAAGI. The CDR3 spans 13 residues. V was cut by 6 bases and J by 2 bases, with 11 bases left in between. The chain's CDR3 is CASRTEGPYEQYF. Here the CDR3 DNA reads TGTGCCAGCAGGACGGAAGGTCCCTACGAGCAGTACTTC.

Note on this clone: A junction boundary mismatches the germline segment, possibly from a read error. The chain recombines TRBV4-1 with TRBJ1-5; TRBD1 aligns across 9 bases. The CDR3 loop spans 16 amino acids. Germline assignment: CDR1 MGHRA and CDR2 YSYEKL. The CDR3 coding sequence is TGTGCCAGCAGCCAAGATCCGGGACAGGGCGATCAGCCCCAGCATTTT. It encodes CASSQDPGQGDQPQHF.

The J gene is TRBJ2-4, the V gene TRBV4-1; 7 bases match TRBD2. J lost 7 bases, V lost 0 bases, and 9 bases had no gene match. The CDR3 consists of 16 residues. Germline CDR1 is MGHRA and CDR2 is YSYEKL. The CDR3 sequence is CASSQEYSGPGNIQYF. In DNA, the CDR3 is TGCGCCAGCAGCCAAGAGTATAGCGGGCCGGGCAACATTCAGTACTTC.

The genes are TRBV5-1 and TRBJ2-7; TRBD1 agrees at 9 bases. Trimming removed 4 bases from V and 3 bases from J; junction bases left unmatched: 11. The CDR3 extends over 16 amino acids. CDR1 and CDR2 (germline): SGHRS, YFSETQ. CDR3 nucleotides: TGCGCCAGCAGCGTCTCCCCGGGACAGGGAATCTACGAGCAGTACTTC. Its translation: CASSVSPGQGIYEQYF.

This clone was counted between two and nine times. CDR3: CASSFQGRGYGYTF. The CDR3 DNA sequence: TGTGCCAGCAGTTTCCAGGGGCGCGGCTATGGCTACACCTTC. The V and J genes are TRBV28 and TRBJ1-2; D may be TRBD1 (6 bases). This CDR3 spans 14 amino acids. V lost 3 bases and J 4 bases, leaving 12 bases between the germline ends. Per germline, CDR1 MDHEN and CDR2 SYDVKM.

This rearrangement joins TRBV2 to TRBJ1-2, with D tentatively TRBD1 (6 bases). Germline CDR1 SNHLY, CDR2 FYNNEI. Trimming took 5 bases from V and 2 from J, leaving 9 bases between them. The CDR3 runs 13 residues. The CDR3 loop reads CASSRTENYGYTF. The CDR3 DNA sequence: TGTGCCAGCAGTCGGACAGAGAACTATGGCTACACCTTC.